This is a list of T cell receptor beta chains from one sample in a study of CD8 T cells in Susac syndrome. MiXCR, applied by TCRdb to the immunoSEQ multiplex PCR reads, yields one record per CDR3 protein. The repertoire consists of some 120,000 distinct CDR3 sequences, with 90% to 95% occurring once and the leading ten covering roughly 0.11%. The sequencing sample was made of CD4+ T cells from PBMCs. These receptors were obtained from a human donor in good health. The CDR3 runs from the conserved cysteine through the conserved F or W. A D gene is named only where the DNA matches it firmly. Clone size is stated in some rows and not others, as once, few, many or a class when expanded.

J,D,size,V,CDR3,DNA
TRBJ2-7,TRBD2,-,TRBV27,CASSTSSVLAGSFGEQYF,TGTGCCAGCAGTACTAGTTCCGTACTAGCGGGATCCTTCGGCGAGCAGTACTTC
TRBJ1-1,TRBD1,-,TRBV5-1,CASSPGQHTEAFF,TGCGCCAGCAGCCCGGGACAGCACACTGAAGCTTTCTTT
TRBJ2-7,-,once,TRBV30,CAWSVWGYEQYF,TGTGCCTGGAGTGTATGGGGCTACGAGCAGTACTTC
TRBJ2-7,-,-,TRBV7-9,CASSLPGQLSLETYEQYF,TGTGCCAGCAGCTTACCGGGGCAGCTATCCCTGGAGACCTACGAGCAGTACTTC
TRBJ2-1,-,-,TRBV28,CASSLGQAAFF,TGTGCCAGCAGTTTGGGGCAGGCTGCGTTCTTC
TRBJ2-2,TRBD2,-,TRBV20-1,CSASLAGARELFF,TGCAGTGCTAGCTTAGCGGGGGCCCGGGAGCTGTTTTTT
TRBJ2-1,TRBD2,-,TRBV3-1,CASSPTSGNRNEQFF,TGTGCCAGCAGCCCGACTAGCGGGAATAGGAATGAGCAGTTCTTC
TRBJ2-1,-,-,TRBV29-1,CSAVEGWNEQFF,TGCAGCGCTGTAGAGGGTTGGAATGAGCAGTTCTTC
TRBJ2-1,TRBD1,-,TRBV3-1,CASSPWTGPYNEQFF,TGTGCCAGCAGCCCCTGGACAGGCCCCTACAATGAGCAGTTCTTC
TRBJ2-1,-,-,TRBV4-1,CASSQTSGSYNEQFF,TGCGCCAGCAGCCAGACCAGCGGATCCTACAATGAGCAGTTCTTC
TRBJ1-2,TRBD1,-,TRBV29-1,CSVVGTGGYGYTF,TGCAGCGTTGTTGGGACAGGGGGGTATGGCTACACCTTC
TRBJ2-6,-,-,TRBV12-3/TRBV12-4,CASSELWANVLTF,TGTGCCAGCAGTGAACTCTGGGCCAACGTCCTGACTTTC
TRBJ2-4,TRBD1,-,TRBV5-1,CASSLEPPGQIKNIQYF,TGCGCCAGCAGCTTGGAACCACCGGGACAGATAAAAAACATTCAGTACTTC
TRBJ1-5,TRBD1,-,TRBV2,CASSADRINQPQHF,TGTGCCAGCAGCGCGGACAGGATAAATCAGCCCCAGCATTTT
TRBJ2-2,-,-,TRBV6-1,CASSEGNRATGELFF,TGTGCCAGCAGTGAAGGAAACAGGGCGACCGGGGAGCTGTTTTTT
TRBJ1-1,-,-,TRBV29-1,CSVEYSLTEAFF,TGCAGCGTTGAATACAGTCTCACTGAAGCTTTCTTT
TRBJ2-4,TRBD2,-,TRBV28,CAGSSGPGAKNIQYF,TGTGCCGGATCTAGCGGTCCGGGGGCCAAAAACATTCAGTACTTC
TRBJ2-7,-,-,TRBV7-9,CASSSGGGGQGEQYF,TGTGCCAGCAGCTCCGGCGGAGGGGGGCAGGGCGAGCAGTACTTC
TRBJ2-7,TRBD2,once,TRBV28,CASSSGRAREQYF,TGTGCCAGCAGTAGCGGGAGGGCCAGGGAGCAGTACTTC
TRBJ2-7,-,-,TRBV7-8,CASSPRDWAYEQYF,TGTGCCAGCAGCCCCCGGGACTGGGCCTACGAGCAGTACTTC
TRBJ2-7,-,-,TRBV7-2,CASSSRGTETYEQYF,TGTGCCAGCAGCTCCCGCGGGACCGAAACCTACGAGCAGTACTTC
TRBJ2-7,-,-,TRBV28,CASKRAGEQYF,TGTGCCAGCAAAAGGGCAGGCGAGCAGTACTTC
TRBJ1-2,-,-,TRBV19,CASTDGFHGYTF,TGTGCCAGTACAGATGGGTTCCATGGCTACACCTTC
TRBJ2-1,TRBD1,-,TRBV6-5,CASSYFGQGANNEQFF,TGTGCCAGCAGTTACTTTGGACAGGGCGCTAACAATGAGCAGTTCTTC
TRBJ2-6,-,-,TRBV5-1,CASSKRQPESSGANVLTF,TGCGCCAGCAGTAAGCGGCAGCCGGAATCCTCTGGGGCCAACGTCCTGACTTTC
TRBJ2-1,-,-,TRBV29-1,CSVPGPLFNEQFF,TGCAGCGTCCCCGGACCTCTTTTCAATGAGCAGTTCTTC
TRBJ2-7,-,-,TRBV25-1,CASRPPGGYEQYF,TGTGCCAGCAGGCCCCCCGGAGGATACGAGCAGTACTTC
TRBJ1-5,-,-,TRBV2,CASRTEIQPQHF,TGTGCCAGCAGGACAGAGATACAGCCCCAGCATTTT
TRBJ1-4,-,-,TRBV30,CAWGIQGGEKLFF,TGTGCCTGGGGTATACAGGGAGGTGAAAAACTGTTTTTT